One sample yielded the 7 T cell receptor beta chains listed below, sequenced in a study of spatial heterogeneity in lung cancer. Each CDR3 protein is one row after TCRdb ran MiXCR on the 5' RACE reads. Of around 25,000 distinct CDR3 sequences listed, 5% to 6.5% are singletons. Time point defined: blood at routine non-recurrence follow-up after resection. This material consisted of PBMCs, taken at follow-up. Every receptor here comes from a female donor with early-stage non-small cell lung cancer.

This clonotype was seen ten or more times. The chain has TRBV7-8 and TRBJ2-3; 7 nucleotides match TRBD2. Germline V gene lookup returns CDR1 SGHVS and CDR2 FQNEAQ. The ends lost 4 bases at V and 0 bases at J; junction bases unmatched: 7. The CDR3 covers 16 residues. The CDR3 DNA reads TGTGCCAGCAGCTCTTCTAGCGGCCATAGCACAGATACGCAGTATTTT. Translated: CASSSSSGHSTDTQYF.

In this sample, this clonotype turned up many times. The V and J genes are TRBV6-5 and TRBJ1-5, with D perhaps matching TRBD1 (6 bases). From germline, CDR1 is MNHEY and CDR2 SVGAGI. CDR3 length equals 13 residues. V gave up 4 bases and J gave up 5 bases, with 9 bases separating them. CDR3 sequence (DNA): TGTGCCAGCAGTTTGGACAGCTATCAGCCCCAGCATTTT. This translates into CASSLDSYQPQHF.

This clonotype was found many times. Here the CDR3 reads CSVHPPKLAGGPRSYEQYF. The CDR3 region has the DNA TGCAGCGTCCACCCCCCTAAACTAGCGGGAGGGCCGAGGTCCTACGAGCAGTACTTC. V usage is TRBV29-1 and J usage is TRBJ2-7; 13 bases are shared with TRBD2. V was clipped by 6 bases and J by 1 base; unmatched bases: 18. The germline CDR1 and CDR2 sequences are SQVTM and ANQGSEA. The CDR3 runs to 19 residues.

This clonotype was detected ten times or more. This chain uses TRBV5-1 with TRBJ2-1; 7 nucleotides agree with TRBD2. The germline V gene encodes CDR1 SGHRS and CDR2 YFSETQ. The CDR3 contains 15 residues. Trimming took 0 bases from V and 3 from J; bases not matched to a gene: 3. CDR3 amino acids: CASSLAGEGYNEQFF. The CDR3 DNA sequence: TGCGCCAGCAGCTTGGCCGGGGAGGGCTACAATGAGCAGTTCTTC.

This clonotype occurred many times. The V call is TRBV28, the J call TRBJ2-3, with D unresolved. V lost 2 bases, J lost 6 bases, and 6 bases lay in between. Germline lookup yields CDR1 MDHEN and CDR2 SYDVKM. The CDR3 is 12 amino acids. CDR3 residues: CASSLGRDTQYF. CDR3 coding DNA: TGTGCCAGCAGTTTAGGTCGGGATACGCAGTATTTT.

This clonotype was observed many times. The CDR3 coding sequence is TGTGCCAGCAGGCAAAGCCAGGGAGGAGGCTACACCTTC. Its translation is CASRQSQGGGYTF. The V and J genes are TRBV28 and TRBJ1-2; possibly TRBD1 for D (5 bases). The V gene's germline CDR1 is MDHEN and CDR2 SYDVKM. Trimming stripped 6 bases from V and 8 bases from J, with 16 bases between. There are 13 residues in the CDR3.

This clonotype was seen a handful of times. The rearrangement links TRBV7-2 to TRBJ1-3, with D unclear. The V end was cut by 3 bases, the J end by 0 bases, with 9 bases between. Germline CDR1 and CDR2: SGHTA and FQGNSA. The CDR3 spans 15 residues. CDR3 nucleotide sequence: TGTGCCAGCAGCTTGGGGTACAGCTCTGGAAACACCATATATTTT. Its protein is CASSLGYSSGNTIYF.